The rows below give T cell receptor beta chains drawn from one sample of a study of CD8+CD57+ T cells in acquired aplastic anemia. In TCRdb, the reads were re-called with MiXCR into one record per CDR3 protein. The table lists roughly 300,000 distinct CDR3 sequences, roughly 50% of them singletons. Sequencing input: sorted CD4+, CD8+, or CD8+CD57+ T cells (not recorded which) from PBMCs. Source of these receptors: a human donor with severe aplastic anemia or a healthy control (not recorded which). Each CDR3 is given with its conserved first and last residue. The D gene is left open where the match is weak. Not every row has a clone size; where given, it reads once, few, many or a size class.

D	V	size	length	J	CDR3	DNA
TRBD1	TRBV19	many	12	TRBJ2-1	CASSMGQAEQFF	TGTGCCAGTAGTATGGGACAGGCAGAGCAGTTCTTC
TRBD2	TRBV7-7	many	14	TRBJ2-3	CASSPGLAMDTQYF	TGTGCTAGCAGCCCCGGACTAGCTATGGATACGCAGTATTTT
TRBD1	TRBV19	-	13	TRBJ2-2	CATDRGLAGELFF	TGTGCCACGGACAGGGGGCTGGCCGGGGAGCTGTTTTTT
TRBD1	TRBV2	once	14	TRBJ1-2	CAGSPGTARYGYTF	TGTGCCGGCAGCCCCGGGACAGCCCGCTATGGCTACACCTTC
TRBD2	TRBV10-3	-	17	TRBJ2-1	CASSYLIGGGTYNEQFF	TGTGCCAGCAGTTACCTCATTGGGGGGGGTACGTACAATGAGCAGTTCTTC
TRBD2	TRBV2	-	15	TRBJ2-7	CASSNTSVREYEQYF	TGTGCCAGCAGTAACACTAGCGTAAGAGAGTACGAGCAGTACTTC
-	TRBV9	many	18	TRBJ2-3	CASSVEPRQGEGTDTQYF	TGTGCCAGCAGCGTAGAACCCCGGCAGGGTGAGGGCACAGATACGCAGTATTTT
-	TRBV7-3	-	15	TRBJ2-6	CASSFTGTGANVLTF	TGTGCCAGCAGCTTTACAGGGACGGGGGCCAACGTCCTGACTTTC
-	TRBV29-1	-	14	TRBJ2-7	CSVVRDGSSYEQYF	TGCAGCGTTGTACGGGACGGGAGCTCCTACGAGCAGTACTTC
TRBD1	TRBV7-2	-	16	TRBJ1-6	CASSLAGTGGDSPLHF	TGTGCCAGCAGCTTAGCGGGGACAGGGGGCGATTCACCCCTCCACTTT
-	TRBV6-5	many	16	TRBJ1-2	CASSSATGNGYYGYTF	TGTGCCAGCAGTTCGGCCACAGGGAACGGGTACTATGGCTACACCTTC
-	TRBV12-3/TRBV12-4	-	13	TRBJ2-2	CASSLYRRGELFF	TGTGCCAGCAGCCTCTACAGGCGCGGGGAGCTGTTTTTT
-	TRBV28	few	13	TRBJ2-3	CASTDPGRDTQYF	TGTGCCAGCACCGATCCGGGGAGAGATACGCAGTATTTT
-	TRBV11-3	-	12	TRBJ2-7	CASSSEEAWQYF	TGTGCCAGCAGCTCGGAGGAGGCATGGCAGTACTTC
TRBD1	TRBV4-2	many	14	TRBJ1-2	CASSRGTGNGGYTF	TGTGCCAGCAGCCGAGGGACAGGGAACGGTGGCTACACCTTC
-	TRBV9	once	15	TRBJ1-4	CASSGPGAHGEKLFF	TGTGCCAGCAGCGGCCCAGGGGCTCATGGGGAAAAACTGTTTTTT
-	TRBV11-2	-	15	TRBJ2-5	CASSFWGPTQETQYF	TGTGCCAGCAGCTTTTGGGGACCGACGCAAGAGACCCAGTACTTC
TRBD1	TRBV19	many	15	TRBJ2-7	CASSIGQGFLDEQYF	TGTGCCAGTAGTATAGGACAGGGATTTCTTGACGAGCAGTACTTC
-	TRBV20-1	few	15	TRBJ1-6	CSARVQGSYNSPLHF	TGCAGTGCTAGAGTCCAGGGGTCTTATAATTCACCCCTCCACTTT
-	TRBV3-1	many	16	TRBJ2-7	CASSPLDMVLGHEQYF	TGTGCCAGCAGCCCCCTTGATATGGTCTTGGGCCACGAGCAGTACTTC
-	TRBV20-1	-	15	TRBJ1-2	CSARADRRFNYGYTF	TGCAGTGCTAGGGCGGACCGACGATTTAACTATGGCTACACCTTC
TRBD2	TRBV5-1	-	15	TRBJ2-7	CASSLAQRETNEQYF	TGCGCCAGCAGCTTGGCCCAGCGGGAGACCAACGAGCAGTACTTC
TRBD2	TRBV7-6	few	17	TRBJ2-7	CASSLGASGGTSYEQYF	TGTGCCAGCAGCTTAGGAGCTAGCGGGGGTACTTCCTACGAGCAGTACTTC
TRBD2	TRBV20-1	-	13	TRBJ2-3	CSAGPGGGDTQYF	TGCAGTGCCGGCCCCGGGGGGGGCGATACGCAGTATTTT
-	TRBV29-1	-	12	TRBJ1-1	CSVVGGNTEAFF	TGCAGCGTTGTAGGGGGGAACACTGAAGCTTTCTTT
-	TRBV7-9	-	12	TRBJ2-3	CASSQRQGGQYF	TGTGCCAGCAGCCAGCGACAGGGAGGGCAGTATTTT
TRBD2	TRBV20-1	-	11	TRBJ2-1	CSARGLREWFF	TGCAGTGCTAGAGGTTTGCGGGAGTGGTTCTTC
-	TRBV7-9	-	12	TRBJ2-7	CASSPIELGQYF	TGTGCCAGCAGCCCCATAGAGCTAGGGCAGTACTTC
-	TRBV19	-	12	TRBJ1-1	CASSIVQGPLTF	TGTGCCAGTAGTATAGTTCAGGGACCACTGACTTTT
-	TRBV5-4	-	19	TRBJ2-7	CASSQTDTRTVLSRYEQYF	TGTGCCAGCAGCCAGACCGACACCCGGACGGTCCTGAGTCGGTACGAGCAGTACTTC
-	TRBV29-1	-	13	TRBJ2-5	CSVVGQGWETQYF	TGCAGCGTTGTCGGTCAGGGGTGGGAGACCCAGTACTTC
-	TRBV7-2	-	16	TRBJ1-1	CASSLDRDLSWTEAFF	TGTGCCAGCAGCTTAGACCGGGACCTAAGTTGGACTGAAGCTTTCTTT
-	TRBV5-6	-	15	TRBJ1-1	CASSLFLGGNTEAFF	TGTGCCAGCAGCTTGTTCTTAGGGGGGAACACTGAAGCTTTCTTT
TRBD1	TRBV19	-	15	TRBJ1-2	CASSIFDRDQYGYTF	TGTGCCAGTAGTATATTTGACAGGGATCAATACGGCTACACCTTC
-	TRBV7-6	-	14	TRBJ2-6	CASRSPLEANVLTF	TGTGCCAGCAGAAGTCCCCTGGAGGCCAACGTCCTGACTTTC
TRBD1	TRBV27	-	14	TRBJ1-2	CASSSRQGRYGYTF	TGTGCCAGCAGTTCTCGACAGGGACGCTATGGCTACACCTTC
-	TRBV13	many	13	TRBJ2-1	CASGLRRANEQFF	TGTGCCAGCGGACTTAGGCGGGCCAATGAGCAGTTCTTC
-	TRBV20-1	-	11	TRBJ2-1	CSATTSNEQFF	TGCAGTGCTACTACTTCCAATGAGCAGTTCTTC
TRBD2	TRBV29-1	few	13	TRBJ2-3	CSTSGASTDTQYF	TGCAGCACTAGCGGGGCTAGCACGGATACGCAGTATTTT
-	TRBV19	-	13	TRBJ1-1	CASSMSGNTEAFF	TGTGCCAGTAGTATGTCTGGGAACACTGAAGCTTTCTTT
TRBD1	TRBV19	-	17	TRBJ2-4	CASSIEGQRTGQNIQYF	TGTGCCAGTAGTATAGAGGGACAACGGACAGGGCAAAACATTCAGTACTTC
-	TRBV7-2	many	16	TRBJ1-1	CASSLLTHRLNTEAFF	TGTGCCAGCAGCTTATTGACCCACAGACTGAACACTGAAGCTTTCTTT
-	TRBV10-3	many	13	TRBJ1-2	CAIRGVGDYGYTF	TGTGCCATCCGTGGGGTGGGGGACTATGGCTACACCTTC
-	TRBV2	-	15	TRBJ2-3	CASSEVHGNTDTQYF	TGTGCCAGCAGTGAAGTTCATGGGAACACAGATACGCAGTATTTT
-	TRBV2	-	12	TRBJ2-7	CASRDQAWEQYF	TGTGCCAGCAGGGACCAGGCCTGGGAGCAGTACTTC
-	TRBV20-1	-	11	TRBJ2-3	CSARAADTQYF	TGCAGTGCTAGGGCCGCAGATACGCAGTATTTT
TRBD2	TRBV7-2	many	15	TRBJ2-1	CASSLTSGGARSQFF	TGTGCCAGCAGCTTAACCAGCGGGGGGGCCAGGTCCCAGTTCTTC
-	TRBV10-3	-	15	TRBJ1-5	CAIGGGGGRIEPQHF	TGCGCCATCGGTGGGGGGGGGGGTCGAATTGAGCCCCAGCATTTT
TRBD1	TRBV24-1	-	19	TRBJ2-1	CATSDSLVRTGSSYNEQFF	TGTGCCACCAGTGATTCGCTAGTGCGGACAGGGTCCTCCTACAATGAGCAGTTCTTC
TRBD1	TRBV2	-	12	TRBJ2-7	CAGTRDSYEQYF	TGTGCCGGCACACGGGACAGCTACGAGCAGTACTTC
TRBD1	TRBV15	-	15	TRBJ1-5	CATSTWDRENQPQHF	TGTGCCACCAGCACTTGGGACAGGGAGAATCAGCCCCAGCATTTT